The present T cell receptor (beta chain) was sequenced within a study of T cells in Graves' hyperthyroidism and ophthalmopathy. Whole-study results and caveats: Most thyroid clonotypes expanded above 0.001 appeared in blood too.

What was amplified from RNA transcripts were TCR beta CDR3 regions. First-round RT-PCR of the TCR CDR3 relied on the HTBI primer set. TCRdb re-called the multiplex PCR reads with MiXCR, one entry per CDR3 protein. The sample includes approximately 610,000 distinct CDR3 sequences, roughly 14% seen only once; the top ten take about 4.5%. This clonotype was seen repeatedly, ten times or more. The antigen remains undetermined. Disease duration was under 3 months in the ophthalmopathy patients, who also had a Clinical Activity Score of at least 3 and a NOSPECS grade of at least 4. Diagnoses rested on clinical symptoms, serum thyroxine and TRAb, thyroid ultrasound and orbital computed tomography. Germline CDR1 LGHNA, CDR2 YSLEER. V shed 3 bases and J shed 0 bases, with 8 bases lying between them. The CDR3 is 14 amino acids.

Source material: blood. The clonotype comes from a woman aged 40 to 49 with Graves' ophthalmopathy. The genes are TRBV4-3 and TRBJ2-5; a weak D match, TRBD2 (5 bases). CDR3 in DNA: TGCGCCAGCAGCCACGGGGTTTACCAAGAGACCCAGTACTTC. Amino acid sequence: CASSHGVYQETQYF.